These 6 T cell receptor beta chains came from one sample sequenced in a study of blood T cell repertoires in COVID-19. TCRdb keeps only in-frame clones here, not all; method: immunoSEQ multiplex PCR. Of over 45,000 clones detected, roughly four fifths appear once; the ten largest clones hold 8.2%. Sequencing was done on a sample of peripheral blood. The source is a woman older than 75 with acute or convalescent COVID-19.

The chain employs TRBV10-1 and TRBJ1-1; 7 bases are a match to TRBD1. The junction had 8 bases not matched to a gene; V was cut back by 0 bases and J by 7 bases. CDR3 length: 15 amino acids. Germline V gives CDR1 WNHNN, CDR2 SYGVQD (reference sequence). The chain's CDR3 is CASSESLTGTGEAFF. As DNA, the CDR3 is TGCGCCAGCAGTGAGTCCCTGACAGGGACCGGTGAAGCTTTCTTT.

The chain is built from TRBV11-3 and TRBJ2-7; tentatively, D is TRBD2 (5 bases). Germline V gene sequence: CDR1 SGHNT, CDR2 YENEEA. Trimming pared 1 base from V and 7 bases from J, leaving 11 bases between. There are 13 residues in the CDR3. The CDR3 nucleotides read TGTGCCAGCAGCTTAGGGGAGCAGAGGGAGCAGTACTTC. Its protein is CASSLGEQREQYF. The whole variable domain, remainder taken from reference TRBV11-3 and TRBJ2-7, is EAGVVQSPRYKIIEKKQPVAFWCNPISGHNTLYWYLQNLGQGPELLIRYENEEAVDDSQLPKDRFSAERLKGVDSTLKIQPAELGDSAVYLCASSLGEQREQYFGPGTRLTVT.

The rearrangement joins TRBV2 to TRBJ2-3; TRBD2 agrees at 13 bases. After removal of 9 bases from V and 1 base from J, the junction contained 19 bases not matched to a gene. CDR1 is SNHLY, CDR2 FYNNEI, per germline. The CDR3 is 20 amino acids. The DNA for the CDR3 is TGTGCCAGTGCCTGGCCTCTGACTAGCGGGAGGACTTATCGCACAGATACGCAGTATTTT. Its translation: CASAWPLTSGRTYRTDTQYF.

This clone was seen a few times. This rearrangement joins TRBV19 to TRBJ2-1; D might be TRBD1 (6 bases). Germline V gives CDR1 LNHDA, CDR2 SQIVND (reference sequence). V was shortened by 0 bases and J by 5 bases, with 14 bases between the two germline ends. CDR3 size: 16 residues. For the CDR3, the DNA is TGTGCCAGTAGTATAGACAGGGGCCATGTCAACAATGAGCAGTTCTTC. Translating it yields CASSIDRGHVNNEQFF.

V usage is TRBV10-3 and J usage is TRBJ1-2; D is ambiguous. V shed 8 bases and J shed 4 bases, with 14 bases lying between them. Germline CDR1 ENHRY, CDR2 SYGVKD. CDR3 length: 13 residues. The CDR3 loop reads CAIQSRGLYGYTF. The DNA of the CDR3 is TGTGCCATCCAGTCGCGGGGTCTCTATGGCTACACCTTC.

This clone has just one count. The chain couples TRBV19 to TRBJ1-3; 7 nucleotides agree with TRBD1. After removal of 4 bases from V and 0 bases from J, the junction contained 6 bases not matched to a gene. Germline V gives CDR1 LNHDA, CDR2 SQIVND (reference sequence). The CDR3 totals 16 residues. The CDR3, as DNA: TGTGCCAGTAGTACTCGACAGGGAAGCTCTGGAAACACCATATATTTT. Residues: CASSTRQGSSGNTIYF.